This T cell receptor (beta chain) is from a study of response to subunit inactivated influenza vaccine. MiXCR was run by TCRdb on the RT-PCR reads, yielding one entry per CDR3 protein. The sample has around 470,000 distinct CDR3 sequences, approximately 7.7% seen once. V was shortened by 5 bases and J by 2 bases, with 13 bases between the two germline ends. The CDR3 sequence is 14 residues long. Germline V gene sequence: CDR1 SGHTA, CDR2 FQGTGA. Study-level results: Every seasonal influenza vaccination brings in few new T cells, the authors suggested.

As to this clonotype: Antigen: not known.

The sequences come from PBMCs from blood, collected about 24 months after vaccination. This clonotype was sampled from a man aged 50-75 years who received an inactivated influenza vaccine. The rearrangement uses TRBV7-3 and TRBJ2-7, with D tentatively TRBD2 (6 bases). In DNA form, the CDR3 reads TGTGCCAGCAGCGTCGGGGACTGGACCTACGAGCAGTACTTC. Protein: CASSVGDWTYEQYF.